This entry features one TCR beta chain sequence. As yet, its antigen is unknown. V dropped 2 bases and J dropped 4 bases, with 6 bases sitting between them. The length of the CDR3 is 12 residues. Germline values: CDR1 SGDLS, CDR2 YYNGEE. This specimen belongs to a study of Tregs in tolerant kidney transplant recipients. Study results and caveats: This study did not directly address biological reproducibility. Findings come from small patient numbers and require larger validation.

Here immunoSEQ multiplex PCR was the method, and the copy in TCRdb shows in-frame clones only, minus some. The table lists 100,000 or so clones, 93% of them singletons. Related graft donors supplied nonmyeloablative bone marrow transplants, and mixed chimerism was transient. V and J are TRBV9 and TRBJ1-2, with D unresolved. This TCR came from a human patient who received a combined kidney and bone marrow transplant. Some T cells may trace back to the graft donor. The sequences come from CD4+ T cells from blood (PBMCs), collected 12 months after the transplant. DNA for the CDR3: TGTGCCAGCAGCGTTAGTGGCTATGGCTACACCTTC. Translation gives CASSVSGYGYTF.